This TCR beta chain was observed in a study of chemoradiotherapy in HPV16-positive cancers. About the research overall: Functional T-cell assays on a couple of HPV16-positive patients' cells defined candidate HPV-specific clones and common TCR motifs. General study points: Functional assays defining HPV-specific T cells used only a couple of HPV16-positive patients.

Some clones are missing from TCRdb's copy, which holds only in-frame ones; the method was immunoSEQ multiplex PCR. The repertoire consists of about 1,000 clones, with about 82% occurring once and the leading ten covering 9.5% to 14%. Repertoires were sampled repeatedly during chemoradiotherapy. Germline V CDR1 and CDR2: LNHNV, YYDKDF (reference sequence). Trimming removed 1 base from V and 1 base from J, with 10 bases in between. CDR3 length: 15 residues. A word on this clone: Its antigen is unknown.

The clonotype originates from a human donor with HPV-associated anogenital cancer. The chain combines TRBV15 with TRBJ1-1, with D perhaps matching TRBD1 (6 bases). This specimen consisted of tumor tissue, obtained from a patient who underwent chemoradiotherapy. The CDR3 here is CATSRGGAPNTEAFF. DNA for the CDR3: TGTGCCACCAGCAGAGGGGGGGCCCCGAACACTGAAGCTTTCTTT.